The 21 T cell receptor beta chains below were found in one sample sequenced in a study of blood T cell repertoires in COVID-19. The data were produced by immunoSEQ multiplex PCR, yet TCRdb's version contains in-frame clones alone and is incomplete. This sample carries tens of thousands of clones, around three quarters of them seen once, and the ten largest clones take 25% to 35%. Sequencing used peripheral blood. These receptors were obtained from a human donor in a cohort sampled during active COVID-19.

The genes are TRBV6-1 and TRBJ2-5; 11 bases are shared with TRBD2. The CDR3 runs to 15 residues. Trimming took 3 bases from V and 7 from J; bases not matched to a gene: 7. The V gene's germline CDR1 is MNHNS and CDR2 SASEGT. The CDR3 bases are TGTGCCAGCAGTGAGCTTAGCGGGAGGGTTGGGACCCAGTACTTC. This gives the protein CASSELSGRVGTQYF.

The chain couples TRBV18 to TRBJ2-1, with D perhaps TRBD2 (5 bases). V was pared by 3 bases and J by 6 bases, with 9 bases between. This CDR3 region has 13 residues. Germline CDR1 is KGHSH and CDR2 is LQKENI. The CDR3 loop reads CASSPASINEQFF. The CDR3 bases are TGTGCCAGCTCACCGGCTAGCATCAATGAGCAGTTCTTC.

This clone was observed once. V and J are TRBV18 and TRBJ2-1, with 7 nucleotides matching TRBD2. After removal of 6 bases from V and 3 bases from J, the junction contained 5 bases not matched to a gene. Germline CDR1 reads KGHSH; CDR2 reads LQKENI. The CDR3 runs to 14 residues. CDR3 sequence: CASSRSGLYNEQFF. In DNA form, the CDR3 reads TGTGCCAGCTCCCGTAGCGGGCTCTACAATGAGCAGTTCTTC.

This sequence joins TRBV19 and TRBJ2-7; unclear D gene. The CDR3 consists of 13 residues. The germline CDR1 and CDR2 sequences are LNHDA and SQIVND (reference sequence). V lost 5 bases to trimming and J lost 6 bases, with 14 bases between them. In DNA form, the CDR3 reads TGTGCCAGTAGTTTCGGAGCAACGGGCGAGCAGTACTTC. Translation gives CASSFGATGEQYF.

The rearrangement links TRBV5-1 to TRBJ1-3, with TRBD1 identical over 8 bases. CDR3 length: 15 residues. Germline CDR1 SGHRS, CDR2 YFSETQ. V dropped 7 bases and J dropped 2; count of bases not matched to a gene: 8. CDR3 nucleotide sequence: TGCGCCAGCGCGGACAGGGAGGCTGCTGGAAACACCATATATTTT. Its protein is CASADREAAGNTIYF.

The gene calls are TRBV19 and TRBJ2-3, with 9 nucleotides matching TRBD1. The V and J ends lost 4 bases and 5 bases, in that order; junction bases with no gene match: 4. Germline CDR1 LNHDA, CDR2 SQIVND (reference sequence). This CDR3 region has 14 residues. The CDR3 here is CASSNRGLGDTQYF. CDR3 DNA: TGTGCCAGTAGTAACAGGGGGCTCGGAGATACGCAGTATTTT.

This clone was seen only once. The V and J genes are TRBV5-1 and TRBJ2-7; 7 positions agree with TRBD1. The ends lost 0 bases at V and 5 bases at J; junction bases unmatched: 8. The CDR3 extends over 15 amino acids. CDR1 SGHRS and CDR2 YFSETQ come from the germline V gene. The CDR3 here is CASSLEGGYLHEQYF. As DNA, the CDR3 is TGCGCCAGCAGCTTGGAAGGGGGCTATCTCCACGAGCAGTACTTC.

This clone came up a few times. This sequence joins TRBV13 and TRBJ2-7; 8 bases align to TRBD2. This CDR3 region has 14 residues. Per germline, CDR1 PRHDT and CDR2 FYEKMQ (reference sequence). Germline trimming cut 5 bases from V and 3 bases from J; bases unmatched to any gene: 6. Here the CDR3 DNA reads TGTGCCAGCAGCAAGCCGGGGGGGTTCTACGAGCAGTACTTC. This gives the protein CASSKPGGFYEQYF.

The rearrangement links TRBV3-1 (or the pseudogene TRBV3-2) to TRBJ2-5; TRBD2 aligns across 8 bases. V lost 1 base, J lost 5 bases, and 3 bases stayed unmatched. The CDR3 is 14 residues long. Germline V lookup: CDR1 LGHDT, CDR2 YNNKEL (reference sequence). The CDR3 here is CASSQARGRETQYF. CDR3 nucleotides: TGTGCCAGCAGCCAAGCACGCGGGAGGGAGACCCAGTACTTC.

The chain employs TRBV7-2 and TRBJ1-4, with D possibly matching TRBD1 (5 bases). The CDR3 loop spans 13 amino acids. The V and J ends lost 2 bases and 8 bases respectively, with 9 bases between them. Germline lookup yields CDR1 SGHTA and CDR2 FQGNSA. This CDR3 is CASSLMRGEKLFF. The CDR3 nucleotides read TGTGCCAGCAGCTTAATGCGGGGCGAAAAACTGTTTTTT.

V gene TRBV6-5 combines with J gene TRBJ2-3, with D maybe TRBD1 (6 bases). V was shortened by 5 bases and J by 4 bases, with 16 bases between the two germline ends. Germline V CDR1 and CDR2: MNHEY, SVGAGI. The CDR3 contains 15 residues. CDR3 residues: CASSQDSPTADTQYF. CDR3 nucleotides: TGTGCCAGCAGTCAGGACAGCCCTACGGCAGATACGCAGTATTTT.

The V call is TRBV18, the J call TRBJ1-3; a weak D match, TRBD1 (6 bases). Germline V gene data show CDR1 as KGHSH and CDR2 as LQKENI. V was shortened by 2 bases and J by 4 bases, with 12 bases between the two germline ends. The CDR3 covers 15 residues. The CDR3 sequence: CASSPSRGAGNTIYF. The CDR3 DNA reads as TGTGCCAGCTCACCAAGCCGGGGGGCCGGAAACACCATATATTTT.

The CDR3 sequence is CSARLAGGRDEQYF. The DNA of the CDR3 is TGCAGCGCTCGACTAGCGGGAGGAAGGGACGAGCAGTACTTC. V usage is TRBV29-1 and J usage is TRBJ2-7; 13 bases are shared with TRBD2. CDR3 length equals 14 residues. V lost 7 bases, J lost 5 bases, and 8 bases stayed unmatched. The germline V gene has CDR1 SQVTM and CDR2 ANQGSEA.

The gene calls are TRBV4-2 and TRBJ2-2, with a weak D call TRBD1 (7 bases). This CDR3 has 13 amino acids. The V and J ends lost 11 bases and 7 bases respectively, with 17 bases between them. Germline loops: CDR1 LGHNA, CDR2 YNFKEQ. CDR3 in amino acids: CASLPQGGGELFF. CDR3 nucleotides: TGTGCCTCACTTCCTCAGGGGGGCGGGGAGCTGTTTTTT.

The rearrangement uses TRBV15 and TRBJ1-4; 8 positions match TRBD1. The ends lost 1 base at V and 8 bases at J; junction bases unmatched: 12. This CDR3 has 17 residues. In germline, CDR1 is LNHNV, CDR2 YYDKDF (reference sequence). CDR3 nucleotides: TGTGCCACCAGCAGAGGGAACCGGGACAGGACCTCCGAAAAACTGTTTTTT. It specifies CATSRGNRDRTSEKLFF.

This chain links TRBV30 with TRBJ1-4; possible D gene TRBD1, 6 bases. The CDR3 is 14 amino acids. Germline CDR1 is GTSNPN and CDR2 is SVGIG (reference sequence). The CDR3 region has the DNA TGTGCTGGGGGCAGGGCAGCCCTTAATGAAAAACTGTTTTTT. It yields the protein CAGGRAALNEKLFF.

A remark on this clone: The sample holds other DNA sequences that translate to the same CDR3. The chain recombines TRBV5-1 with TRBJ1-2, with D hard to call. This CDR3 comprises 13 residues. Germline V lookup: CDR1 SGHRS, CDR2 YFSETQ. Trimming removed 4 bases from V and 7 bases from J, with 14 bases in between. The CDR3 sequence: CASSLDGESGYTF. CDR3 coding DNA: TGCGCCAGCAGCCTGGACGGGGAGTCTGGCTACACCTTC.

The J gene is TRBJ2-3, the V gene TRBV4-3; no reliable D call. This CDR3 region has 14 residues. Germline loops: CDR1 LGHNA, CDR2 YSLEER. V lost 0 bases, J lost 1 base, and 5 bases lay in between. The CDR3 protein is CASSQDWRTDTQYF. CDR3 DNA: TGCGCCAGCAGCCAAGATTGGCGCACAGATACGCAGTATTTT.

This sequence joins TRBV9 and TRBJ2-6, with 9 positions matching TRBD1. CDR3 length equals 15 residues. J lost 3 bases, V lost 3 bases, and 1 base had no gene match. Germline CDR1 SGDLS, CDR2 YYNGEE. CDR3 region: CASSDRGRGANVLTF. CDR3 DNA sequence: TGTGCCAGCAGCGACAGGGGGCGTGGGGCCAACGTCCTGACTTTC.

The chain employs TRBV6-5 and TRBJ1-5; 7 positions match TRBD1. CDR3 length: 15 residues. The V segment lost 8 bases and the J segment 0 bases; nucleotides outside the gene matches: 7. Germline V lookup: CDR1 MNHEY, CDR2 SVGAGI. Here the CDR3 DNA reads TGTGCCAGCCACCCCTACAGGGGTAGCAATCAGCCCCAGCATTTT. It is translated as CASHPYRGSNQPQHF.

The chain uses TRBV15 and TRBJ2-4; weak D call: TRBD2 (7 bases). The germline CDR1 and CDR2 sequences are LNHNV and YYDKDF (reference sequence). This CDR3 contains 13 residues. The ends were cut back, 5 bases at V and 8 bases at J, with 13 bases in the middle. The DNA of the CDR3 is TGTGCCACCAGCCGGGGGGCGTTGGACATTCAGTACTTC. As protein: CATSRGALDIQYF. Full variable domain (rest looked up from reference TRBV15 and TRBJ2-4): DAMVIQNPRYQVTQFGKPVTLSCSQTLNHNVMYWYQQKSSQAPKLLFHYYDKDFNNEADTPDNFQSRRPNTSFCFLDIRSPGLGDTAMYLCATSRGALDIQYFGAGTRLSVL.